This paragraph reports one TCR beta chain. Its matching antigen is unknown. These data come from a study of CD8+CD57+ T cells in acquired aplastic anemia. Study-wide background: Mean yield of DNA from sorted CD4+ and CD8+ cells was 2.5 to 4 ug. General study findings and limits: Shared by patients and controls, just under 30 CD8+ CDR3s were abundant in patients.

The sequenced patients had an expansion of CD8+CD57+ cells seen by flow cytometry. The use of genomic DNA as template underpinned the TCR beta VDJ and CDR3 profiling. One entry per CDR3 protein, called by TCRdb with MiXCR from the reads. The sample shows roughly 290,000 distinct CDR3 sequences, about 50% of them seen only once. The sample taken for sequencing was sorted CD4+, CD8+, or CD8+CD57+ T cells (not recorded which) from PBMCs. This receptor was identified in a human donor with aplastic anemia.

CDR3 in amino acids: CSASAAEGAGAYNEQFF. CDR3 DNA: TGCAGTGCTAGTGCTGCTGAGGGGGCGGGGGCCTACAATGAGCAGTTCTTC. The rearrangement uses TRBV20-1 and TRBJ2-1; D could derive from TRBD1 or TRBD2 (7 bases each). This CDR3 is built from 17 residues. V dropped 3 bases and J dropped 2 bases, with 20 bases sitting between them. Looked up from germline, CDR1 is DFQATT and CDR2 is SNEGSKA (reference sequence).